This entry describes one T cell receptor beta chain. The antigen is undetermined. TCRdb reprocessed the 5' RACE reads via MiXCR and lists one record per CDR3 protein. The sample shows roughly 610,000 distinct CDR3 sequences, roughly 17% of them seen only once. Germline CDR1 SGHRS, CDR2 YFSETQ. V was clipped by 4 bases and J by 8 bases; unmatched bases: 14. The CDR3 length is 16 residues. The record originates from a study of T-cell memory formation after mild COVID-19. Study-wide context: Among the donors, TCR clusters were largely specific to each donor. Findings of the study overall: Contracting clones localized mainly to CM and EM when CD4+ and mainly to EMRA when CD8+. Later expanders leaned toward CD4+, whereas clones contracting from day 15 to 85 were balanced CD4/CD8.

The chain links TRBV5-1 to TRBJ2-1; 8 positions agree with TRBD1. The specimen sequenced was PBMCs or a T cell subset sorted from them (not recorded which). The TCR sequence derives from an adult woman who had mild COVID-19 (a few samples of this study predate the infection). Cell type and time point are not known. The CDR3 region is CASSPAVGTGNHEQFF. CDR3 coding DNA: TGCGCCAGCAGCCCGGCCGTTGGGACAGGTAACCATGAGCAGTTCTTC.